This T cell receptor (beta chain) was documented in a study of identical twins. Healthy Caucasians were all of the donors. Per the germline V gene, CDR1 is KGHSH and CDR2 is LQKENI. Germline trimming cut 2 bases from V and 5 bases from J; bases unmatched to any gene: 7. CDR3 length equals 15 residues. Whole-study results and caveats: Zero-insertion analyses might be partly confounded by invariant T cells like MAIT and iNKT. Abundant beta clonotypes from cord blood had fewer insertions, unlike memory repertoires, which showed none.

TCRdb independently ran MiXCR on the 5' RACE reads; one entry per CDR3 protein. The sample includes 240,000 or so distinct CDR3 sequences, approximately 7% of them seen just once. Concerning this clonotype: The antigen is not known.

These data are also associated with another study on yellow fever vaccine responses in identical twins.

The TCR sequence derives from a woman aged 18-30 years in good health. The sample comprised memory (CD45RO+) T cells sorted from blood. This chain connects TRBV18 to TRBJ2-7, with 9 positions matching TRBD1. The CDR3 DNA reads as TGTGCCAGCTCACCAGTCTGGGACAGGGTCCACGAGCAGTACTTC. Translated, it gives CASSPVWDRVHEQYF. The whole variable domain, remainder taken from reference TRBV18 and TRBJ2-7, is NAGVMQNPRHLVRRRGQEARLRCSPMKGHSHVYWYRQLPEEGLKFMVYLQKENIIDESGMPKERFSAEFPKEGPSILRIQQVVRGDSAAYFCASSPVWDRVHEQYFGPGTRLTVT.